What follows are 10 T cell receptor beta chains derived from one specimen sequenced in a study of Ad26.COV2.S vaccination and SARS-CoV-2 variants. Treatment here: around 19 received Ad26.COV2.S at low or high dose, single or two shots; 5 received placebo; per-sample allocation not given. Repertoires come from day 63 after the first vaccine or placebo injection. TCRdb's copy holds only in-frame clones and misses some; the assay was immunoSEQ multiplex PCR. Of 350,000 to 500,000 clones listed, around nine tenths were seen once; the top ten hold less than 4%. Material: peripheral blood, obtained in a trial of Ad26.COV2.S vaccine versus placebo. The receptors here all came from a person between 18 and 59 years old who received the Ad26.COV2.S COVID-19 vaccine or a placebo.

This sequence joins TRBV4-1 and TRBJ1-1; D perhaps matches TRBD1 (5 bases). The V end was cut by 2 bases, the J end by 5 bases, with 12 bases between. CDR1 is MGHRA and CDR2 is YSYEKL in the germline V gene. The CDR3 length is 14 residues. CDR3 residues: CASSQRQGRTEAFF. The CDR3 DNA follows: TGCGCCAGCAGCCAAAGGCAGGGAAGAACTGAAGCTTTCTTT.

The CDR3 nucleotides are TGTGCCAGCAGTTACTTCGTGGATACGCAGTATTTT. Amino acids: CASSYFVDTQYF. The J gene is TRBJ2-3, the V gene TRBV6-2 or TRBV6-3; D is ambiguous. Trimming stripped 1 base from V and 6 bases from J, with 5 bases between. CDR1 is MNHEY and CDR2 is SVGEGT in the germline V gene. There are 12 residues in the CDR3.

V is TRBV5-1 and J is TRBJ1-5, with TRBD1 as a possible D gene (5 bases). Trimming took off 5 bases at V and 0 bases at J, with 12 bases between the two ends. Per germline, CDR1 SGHRS and CDR2 YFSETQ. The CDR3 runs 15 residues. The CDR3 nucleotides read TGCGCCAGCAGGTGGGGCCCCTATAGCAATCAGCCCCAGCATTTT. Protein product: CASRWGPYSNQPQHF. Using reference TRBV5-1 and TRBJ1-5 for the parts outside the CDR3, the full variable domain is KAGVTQTPRYLIKTRGQQVTLSCSPISGHRSVSWYQQTPGQGLQFLFEYFSETQRNKGNFPGRFSGRQFSNSRSEMNVSTLELGDSALYLCASRWGPYSNQPQHFGDGTRLSIL.

This chain links TRBV7-9 with TRBJ1-1; D is uncertain. The germline V and J ends were trimmed by 7 bases and 5 bases, with 17 bases remaining between them. There are 14 residues in the CDR3. CDR1 is SEHNR and CDR2 is FQNEAQ in the germline V gene (reference sequence). The CDR3 is CASKASTALTEAFF. The CDR3 region has the DNA TGTGCCAGCAAAGCGTCAACGGCTTTAACTGAAGCTTTCTTT.

The chain employs TRBV24-1 and TRBJ2-7, with D possibly TRBD1 on 6 matching bases. Looked up from germline, CDR1 is KGHDR and CDR2 is SFDVKD. The CDR3 covers 13 residues. Trimming removed 4 bases at V and 4 bases at J, with 10 bases between. CDR3 sequence reads: CATSDKTGYEQYF. Written as DNA, the CDR3 is TGTGCCACCAGTGACAAAACAGGGTACGAGCAGTACTTC.

The J gene is TRBJ1-5, the V gene TRBV6-2 or TRBV6-3; no clear D. CDR1 is MNHEY and CDR2 is SVGEGT in the germline V gene. Trimming removed 7 bases at V and 1 base at J, with 14 bases between. The CDR3 runs 15 residues. The CDR3 region is CASIPRPGSNQPQHF. DNA of the CDR3: TGTGCCAGCATCCCGAGACCGGGAAGCAATCAGCCCCAGCATTTT.

Notes on this clone: This sample includes further DNA sequences coding for the same CDR3. This chain uses TRBV7-9 with TRBJ1-4; D gene unclear. The germline gives CDR1 SEHNR, CDR2 FQNEAQ (reference sequence). V dropped 1 base and J dropped 8 bases, with 11 bases sitting between them. The CDR3 is 14 amino acids. CDR3 residues: CASSLVGGREKLFF. CDR3 nucleotide sequence: TGTGCCAGCAGCTTAGTTGGAGGAAGAGAAAAACTGTTTTTT. Full variable domain (remainder filled in from reference TRBV7-9 and TRBJ1-4): DTGVSQNPRHKITKRGQNVTFRCDPISEHNRLYWYRQTLGQGPEFLTYFQNEAQLEKSRLLSDRFSAERPKGSFSTLEIQRTEQGDSAMYLCASSLVGGREKLFFGSGTQLSVL.

The chain recombines TRBV5-6 with TRBJ2-3, with D perhaps matching TRBD1 (6 bases). Germline values: CDR1 SGHDT, CDR2 YYEEEE. V gave up 7 bases and J gave up 3 bases, with 15 bases separating them. This CDR3 region has 14 residues. CDR3 loop: CASVRGLRTDTQYF. The CDR3 bases are TGTGCCAGCGTTAGGGGGTTGCGGACAGATACGCAGTATTTT.

The chain links TRBV29-1 to TRBJ1-2, with 12 nucleotides matching TRBD1. CDR1 and CDR2 from the germline V gene are SQVTM and ANQGSEA. Trimming cost V 6 bases and J 2 bases; bases outside gene matches: 4. The CDR3 loop spans 14 amino acids. CDR3 sequence (DNA): TGCAGCGTCGGGACAGGGGGCGCAAACTATGGCTACACCTTC. The encoded protein is CSVGTGGANYGYTF.

The chain joins TRBV7-6 to TRBJ1-2; 7 nucleotides match TRBD1. CDR1 is SGHVS, CDR2 FNYEAQ, per germline. The V and J ends lost 1 base and 8 bases, in that order; junction bases with no gene match: 7. The CDR3 consists of 14 residues. CDR3 DNA: TGTGCCAGCAGCTTAGGGGGGACAGTTGAGGGCTACACCTTC. This translates into CASSLGGTVEGYTF.